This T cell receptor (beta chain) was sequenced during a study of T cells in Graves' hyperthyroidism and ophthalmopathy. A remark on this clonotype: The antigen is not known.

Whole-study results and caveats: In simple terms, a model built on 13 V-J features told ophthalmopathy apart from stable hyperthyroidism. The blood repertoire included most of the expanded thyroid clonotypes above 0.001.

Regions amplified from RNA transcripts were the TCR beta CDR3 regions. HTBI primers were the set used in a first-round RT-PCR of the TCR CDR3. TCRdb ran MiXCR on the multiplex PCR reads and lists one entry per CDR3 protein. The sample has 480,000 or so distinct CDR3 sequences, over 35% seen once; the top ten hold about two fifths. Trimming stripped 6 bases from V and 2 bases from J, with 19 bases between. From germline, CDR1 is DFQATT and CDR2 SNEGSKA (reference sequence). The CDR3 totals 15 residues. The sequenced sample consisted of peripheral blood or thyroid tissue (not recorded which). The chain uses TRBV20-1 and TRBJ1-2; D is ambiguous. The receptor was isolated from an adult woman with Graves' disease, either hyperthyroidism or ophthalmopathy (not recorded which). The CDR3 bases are TGCAGTGCCCTGGGCGCAAGGGAGTCAAACTATGGCTACACCTTC. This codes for CSALGARESNYGYTF.